This is a list of T cell receptor beta chains from one sample in a study of T cells in Graves' hyperthyroidism and ophthalmopathy. TCRdb reanalysed the multiplex PCR reads using MiXCR and keeps one entry per CDR3 protein. The sample includes about 520,000 distinct CDR3 sequences, less than 25% of them seen just once. The source material was blood. The receptors were sampled from a young man with Graves' hyperthyroidism. Both conserved end residues are part of each CDR3. D genes are given only for firm matches. Part of the rows lack a size; the others show once, few, many or a class for expanded clones.

>15|TRBJ2-7|TRBV6-1|.|TRBD2
CASSEKGGRALEQYF
TGTGCCAGCAGTGAGAAGGGCGGGAGGGCCCTCGAGCAGTACTTC
>13|TRBJ2-7|TRBV4-1|few|.
CASSQDHYIEQYF
TGCGCCAGCAGCCAGGACCATTACATCGAGCAGTACTTC
>15|TRBJ2-7|TRBV20-1|many|.
CSASAGTPAVAEQYF
TGCAGTGCTAGCGCCGGGACACCCGCCGTAGCGGAGCAGTACTTC
>16|TRBJ1-5|TRBV10-3|.|.
CAISEGTAVGNQPQHF
TGTGCCATCAGTGAGGGTACGGCGGTCGGCAATCAGCCCCAGCATTTT
>19|TRBJ2-6|TRBV11-1|.|.
CASSYRGRKEVSGANVLTF
TGTGCCAGCAGCTACCGAGGGAGGAAAGAGGTTTCTGGGGCCAACGTCCTGACTTTC
>14|TRBJ1-3|TRBV6-1|once|.
CASSEWGAGNTIYF
TGTGCCAGCAGTGAATGGGGAGCCGGAAACACCATATATTTT
>14|TRBJ2-5|TRBV10-3|many|TRBD1
CAISWTGSQETQYF
TGTGCCATCAGTTGGACAGGCTCCCAGGAGACCCAGTACTTC
>13|TRBJ1-3|TRBV7-6|many|.
CASSYRSGNTIYF
TGTGCCAGCAGCTATCGCTCTGGAAACACCATATATTTT
>18|TRBJ2-6|TRBV5-1|.|.
CASSIGWGASSGANVLTF
TGCGCCAGCAGCATTGGTTGGGGAGCTAGCTCTGGGGCCAACGTCCTGACTTTC
>14|TRBJ1-2|TRBV5-1|many|.
CASSLVVGRDGYTF
TGCGCCAGCAGCTTGGTGGTGGGTCGGGACGGCTACACCTTC
>13|TRBJ1-5|TRBV28|many|.
CASLGASNQPQHF
TGTGCCAGCCTGGGGGCTAGCAATCAGCCCCAGCATTTT
>14|TRBJ1-5|TRBV5-1|.|.
CASSLWGEDQPQHF
TGCGCCAGCAGCTTGTGGGGGGAGGACCAGCCCCAGCATTTT
>14|TRBJ1-5|TRBV15|many|.
CATSRDYGNQPQHF
TGTGCCACCAGCAGAGATTATGGGAATCAGCCCCAGCATTTT
>11|TRBJ1-1|TRBV20-1|many|TRBD1
CSARGDREAFF
TGCAGTGCTAGAGGGGACAGGGAAGCTTTCTTT
>13|TRBJ1-1|TRBV20-1|many|.
CSAPRAGGAEAFF
TGCAGTGCCCCTAGAGCAGGTGGGGCTGAAGCTTTCTTT
>15|TRBJ1-2|TRBV6-2/TRBV6-3|few|TRBD1
CASTKYRDSRHGYTF
TGTGCCAGCACCAAATACCGGGACAGCAGGCATGGCTACACCTTC
>16|TRBJ1-5|TRBV19|few|.
CASSMRVDHSNQPQHF
TGTGCCAGTAGTATGAGGGTAGACCATAGCAATCAGCCCCAGCATTTT